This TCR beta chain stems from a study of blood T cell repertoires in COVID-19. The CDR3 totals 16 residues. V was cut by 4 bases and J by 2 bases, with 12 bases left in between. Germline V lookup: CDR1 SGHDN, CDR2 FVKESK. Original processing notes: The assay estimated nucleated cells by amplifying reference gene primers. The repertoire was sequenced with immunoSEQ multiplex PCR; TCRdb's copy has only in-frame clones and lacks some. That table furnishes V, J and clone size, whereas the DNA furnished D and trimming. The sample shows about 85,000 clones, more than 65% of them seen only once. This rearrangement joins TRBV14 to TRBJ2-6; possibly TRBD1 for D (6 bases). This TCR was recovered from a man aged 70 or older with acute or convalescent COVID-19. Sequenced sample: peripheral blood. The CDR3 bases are TGTGCCAGCAGCCGACAAGGGGGAACTGGGGCCAACGTCCTGACTTTC. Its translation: CASSRQGGTGANVLTF.